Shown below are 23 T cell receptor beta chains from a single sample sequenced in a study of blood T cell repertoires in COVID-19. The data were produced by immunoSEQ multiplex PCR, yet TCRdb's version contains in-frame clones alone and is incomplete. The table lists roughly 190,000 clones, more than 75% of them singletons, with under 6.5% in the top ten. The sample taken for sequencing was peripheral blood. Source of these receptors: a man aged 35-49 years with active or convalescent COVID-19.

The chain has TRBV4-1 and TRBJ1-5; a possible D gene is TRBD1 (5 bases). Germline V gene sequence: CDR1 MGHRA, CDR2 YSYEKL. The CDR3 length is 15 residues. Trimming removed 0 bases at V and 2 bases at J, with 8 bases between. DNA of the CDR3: TGCGCCAGCAGCCAAGAAGGGGTGGGCAATCAGCCCCAGCATTTT. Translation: CASSQEGVGNQPQHF.

The CDR3 loop reads CASRFSADQPQHF. CDR3 nucleotide sequence: TGTGCCAGCAGGTTCAGCGCCGATCAGCCCCAGCATTTT. The gene calls are TRBV28 and TRBJ1-5, with unresolved D. The germline V gene has CDR1 MDHEN and CDR2 SYDVKM. The CDR3 contains 13 residues. The V end was cut by 6 bases, the J end by 5 bases, with 11 bases between.

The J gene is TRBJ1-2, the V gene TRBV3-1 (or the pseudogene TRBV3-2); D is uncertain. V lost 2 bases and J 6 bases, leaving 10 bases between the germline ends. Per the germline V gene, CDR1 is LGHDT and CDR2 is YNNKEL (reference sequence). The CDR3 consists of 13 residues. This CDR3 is CASSQRTADGYTF. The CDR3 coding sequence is TGTGCCAGCAGCCAAAGAACCGCGGATGGCTACACCTTC.

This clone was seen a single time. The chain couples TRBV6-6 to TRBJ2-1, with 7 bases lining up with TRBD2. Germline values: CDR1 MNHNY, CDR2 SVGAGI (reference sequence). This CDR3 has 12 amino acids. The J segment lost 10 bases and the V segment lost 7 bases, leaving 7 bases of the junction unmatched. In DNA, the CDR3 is TGTGCCAGCACCTTAGCGGGTGGGGAGCAGTTCTTC. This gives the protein CASTLAGGEQFF.

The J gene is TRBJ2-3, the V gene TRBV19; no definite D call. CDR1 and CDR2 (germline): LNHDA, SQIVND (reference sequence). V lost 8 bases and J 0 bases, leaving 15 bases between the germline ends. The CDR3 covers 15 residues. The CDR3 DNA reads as TGTGCCAGTGGCCTAGGAGTTTCTAGCACAGATACGCAGTATTTT. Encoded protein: CASGLGVSSTDTQYF.

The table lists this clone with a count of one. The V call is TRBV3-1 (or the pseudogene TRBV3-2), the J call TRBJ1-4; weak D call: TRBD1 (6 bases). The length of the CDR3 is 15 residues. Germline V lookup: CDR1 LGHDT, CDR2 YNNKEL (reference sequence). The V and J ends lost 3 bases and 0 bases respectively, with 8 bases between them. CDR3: CASSHRQATNEKLFF. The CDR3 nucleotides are TGTGCCAGCAGCCACCGACAGGCAACTAATGAAAAACTGTTTTTT.

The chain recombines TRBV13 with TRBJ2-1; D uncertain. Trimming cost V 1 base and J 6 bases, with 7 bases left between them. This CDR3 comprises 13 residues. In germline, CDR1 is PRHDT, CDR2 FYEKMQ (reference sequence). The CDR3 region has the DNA TGTGCCAGCAGCTTAGCCAGGTCCAATGAGCAGTTCTTC. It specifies CASSLARSNEQFF.

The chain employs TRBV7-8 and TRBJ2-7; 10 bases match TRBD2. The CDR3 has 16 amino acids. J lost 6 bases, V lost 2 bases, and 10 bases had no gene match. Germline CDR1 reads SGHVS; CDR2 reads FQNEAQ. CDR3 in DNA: TGTGCCAGCAGCTTACGGGCACTAGCGGGACCGGGCGAGCAGTACTTC. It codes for CASSLRALAGPGEQYF. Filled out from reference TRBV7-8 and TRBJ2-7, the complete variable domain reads GAGVSQSPRYKVAKRGQDVALRCDPISGHVSLFWYQQALGQGPEFLTYFQNEAQLDKSGLPSDRFFAERPEGSVSTLKIQRTQQEDSAVYLCASSLRALAGPGEQYFGPGTRLTVT.

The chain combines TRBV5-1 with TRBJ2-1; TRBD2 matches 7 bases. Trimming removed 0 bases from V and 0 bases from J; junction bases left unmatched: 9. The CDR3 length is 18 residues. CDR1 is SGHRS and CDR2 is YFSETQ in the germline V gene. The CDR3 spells CASSLAGLAVSSYNEQFF. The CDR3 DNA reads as TGCGCCAGCAGCTTGGCCGGGCTAGCGGTAAGCTCCTACAATGAGCAGTTCTTC.

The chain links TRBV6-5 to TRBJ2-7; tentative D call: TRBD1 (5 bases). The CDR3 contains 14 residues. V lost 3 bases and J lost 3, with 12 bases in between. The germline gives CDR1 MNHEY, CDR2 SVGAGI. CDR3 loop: CASSYQQVGYEQYF. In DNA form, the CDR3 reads TGTGCCAGCAGTTATCAACAGGTTGGCTACGAGCAGTACTTC.

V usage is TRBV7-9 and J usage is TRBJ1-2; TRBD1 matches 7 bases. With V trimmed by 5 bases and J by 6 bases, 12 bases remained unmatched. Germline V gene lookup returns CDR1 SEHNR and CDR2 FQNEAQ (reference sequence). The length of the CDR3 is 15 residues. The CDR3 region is CASSPWDSYPHGYTF. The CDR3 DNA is TGTGCCAGCAGCCCATGGGACAGTTATCCGCATGGCTACACCTTC.

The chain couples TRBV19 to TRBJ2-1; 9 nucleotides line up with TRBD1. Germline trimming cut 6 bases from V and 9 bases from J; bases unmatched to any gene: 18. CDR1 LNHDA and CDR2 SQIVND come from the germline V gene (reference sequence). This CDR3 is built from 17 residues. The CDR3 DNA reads TGTGCCAGTAGGGATCGTACGGGGGGACAGGGCGGTGGTGAGCAGTTCTTC. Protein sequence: CASRDRTGGQGGGEQFF.

CDR3 amino acids: CAWSVRGLETQYF. The CDR3 region has the DNA TGTGCCTGGAGTGTACGTGGGCTAGAGACCCAGTACTTC. This chain connects TRBV30 to TRBJ2-5; D ambiguous. This CDR3 has 13 residues. Trimming cost V 0 bases and J 4 bases, with 9 bases left between them. Per the germline V gene, CDR1 is GTSNPN and CDR2 is SVGIG (reference sequence).

CDR3: CASSPTSSGELFF. CDR3 in DNA: TGTGCCAGCAGCCCCACTAGCAGCGGGGAGCTGTTTTTT. The chain couples TRBV12-3 or TRBV12-4 to TRBJ2-2, with a tentative D call TRBD2 (6 bases). With 6 bases removed from V and 7 bases from J, the gap between germline ends came to 12 bases. The CDR3 runs to 13 residues.

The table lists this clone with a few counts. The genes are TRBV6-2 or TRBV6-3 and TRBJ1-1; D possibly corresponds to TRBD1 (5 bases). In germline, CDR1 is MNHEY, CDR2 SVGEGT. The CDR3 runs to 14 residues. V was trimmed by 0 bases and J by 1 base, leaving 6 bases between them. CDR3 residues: CASSYSGGNTEAFF. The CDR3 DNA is TGTGCCAGCAGTTACTCCGGGGGGAACACTGAAGCTTTCTTT.

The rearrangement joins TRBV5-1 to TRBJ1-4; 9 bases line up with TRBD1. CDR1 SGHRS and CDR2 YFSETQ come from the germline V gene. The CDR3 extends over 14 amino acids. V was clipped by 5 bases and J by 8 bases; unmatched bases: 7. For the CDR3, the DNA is TGCGCCAGCAGTTACGGACAGGGGCGAGAAAAACTGTTTTTT. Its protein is CASSYGQGREKLFF.

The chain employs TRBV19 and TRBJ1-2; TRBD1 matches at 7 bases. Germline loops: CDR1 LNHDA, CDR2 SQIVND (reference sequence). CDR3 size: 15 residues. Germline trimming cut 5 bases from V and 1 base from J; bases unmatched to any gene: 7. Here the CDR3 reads CASSARQGGNYGYTF. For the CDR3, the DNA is TGTGCCAGTAGTGCTAGACAGGGAGGTAACTATGGCTACACCTTC.

The CDR3 DNA sequence: TGTGCCAGCAGCCGTAGTGAGGGATTTGGAAACACCATATATTTT. It yields the protein CASSRSEGFGNTIYF. The genes are TRBV4-2 and TRBJ1-3; D unclear. V lost 4 bases and J lost 3, with 13 bases in between. This CDR3 spans 15 amino acids. Germline V gene sequence: CDR1 LGHNA, CDR2 YNFKEQ.

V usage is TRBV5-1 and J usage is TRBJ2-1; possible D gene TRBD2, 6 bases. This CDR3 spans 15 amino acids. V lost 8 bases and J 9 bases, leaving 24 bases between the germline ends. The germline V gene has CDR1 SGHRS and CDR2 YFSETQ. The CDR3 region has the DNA TGCGCCAGTCAAGACGGGACTCATCGAAACGGTGAGCAGTTCTTC. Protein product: CASQDGTHRNGEQFF.

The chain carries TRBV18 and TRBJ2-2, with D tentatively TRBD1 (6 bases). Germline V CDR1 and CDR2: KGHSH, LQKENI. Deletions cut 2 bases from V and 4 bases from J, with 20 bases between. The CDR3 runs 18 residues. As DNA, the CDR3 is TGTGCCAGCTCACCAAAGCGGACAGCCCGCGCGGGCACCGGGGAGCTGTTTTTT. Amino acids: CASSPKRTARAGTGELFF.

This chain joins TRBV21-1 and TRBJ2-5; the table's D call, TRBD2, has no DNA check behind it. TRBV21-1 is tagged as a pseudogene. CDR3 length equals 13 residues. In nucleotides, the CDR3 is TGTGCCAGCAGGGTCCGGGGACAAGAGACCCAGTACTTC. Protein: CASRVRGQETQYF.

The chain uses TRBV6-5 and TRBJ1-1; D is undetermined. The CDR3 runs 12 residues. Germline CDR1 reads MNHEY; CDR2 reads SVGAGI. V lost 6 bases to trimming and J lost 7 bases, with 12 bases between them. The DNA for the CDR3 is TGTGCCAGCAGCCGATTGACTGGTGAAGCTTTCTTT. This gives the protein CASSRLTGEAFF.

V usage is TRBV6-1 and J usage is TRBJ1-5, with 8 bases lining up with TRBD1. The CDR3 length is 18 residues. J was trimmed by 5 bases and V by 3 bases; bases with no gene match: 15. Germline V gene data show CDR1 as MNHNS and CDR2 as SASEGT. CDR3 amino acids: CASSDPPGQGIYDQPQHF. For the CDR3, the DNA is TGTGCCAGCAGTGATCCCCCTGGACAGGGAATATATGATCAGCCCCAGCATTTT.